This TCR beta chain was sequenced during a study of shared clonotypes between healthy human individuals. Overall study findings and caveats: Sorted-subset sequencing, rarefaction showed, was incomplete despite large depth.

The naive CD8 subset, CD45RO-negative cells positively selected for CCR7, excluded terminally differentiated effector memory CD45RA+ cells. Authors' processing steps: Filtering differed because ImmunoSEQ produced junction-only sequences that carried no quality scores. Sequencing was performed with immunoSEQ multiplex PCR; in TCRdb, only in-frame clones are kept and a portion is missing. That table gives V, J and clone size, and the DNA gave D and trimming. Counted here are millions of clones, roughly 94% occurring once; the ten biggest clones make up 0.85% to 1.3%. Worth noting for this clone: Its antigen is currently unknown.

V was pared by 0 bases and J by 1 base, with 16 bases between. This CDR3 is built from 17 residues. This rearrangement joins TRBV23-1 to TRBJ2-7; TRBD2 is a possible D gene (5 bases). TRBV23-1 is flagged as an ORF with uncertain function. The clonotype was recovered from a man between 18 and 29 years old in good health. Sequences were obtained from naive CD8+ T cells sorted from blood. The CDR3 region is CASSQSSSGDKSYEQYF. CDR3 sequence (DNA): TGCGCCAGCAGTCAATCTTCTTCCGGGGATAAATCCTACGAGCAGTACTTC.